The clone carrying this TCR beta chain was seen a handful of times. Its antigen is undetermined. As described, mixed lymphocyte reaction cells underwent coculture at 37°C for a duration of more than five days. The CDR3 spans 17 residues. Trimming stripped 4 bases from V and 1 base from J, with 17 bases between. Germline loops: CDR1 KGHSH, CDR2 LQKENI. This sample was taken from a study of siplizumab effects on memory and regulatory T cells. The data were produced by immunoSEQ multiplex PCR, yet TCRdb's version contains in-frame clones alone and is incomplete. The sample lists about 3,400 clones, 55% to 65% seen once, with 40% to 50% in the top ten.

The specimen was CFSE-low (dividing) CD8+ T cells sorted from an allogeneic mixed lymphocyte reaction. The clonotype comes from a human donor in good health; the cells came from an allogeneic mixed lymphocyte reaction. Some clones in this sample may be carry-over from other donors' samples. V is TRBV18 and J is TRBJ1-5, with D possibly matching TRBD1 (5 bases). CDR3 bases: TGTGCCAGCTCACTGGATCCAGGGTTTTTAAGCAATCAGCCCCAGCATTTT. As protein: CASSLDPGFLSNQPQHF.